The T cell receptor (beta chain) under discussion was sequenced for a study of T-cell memory formation after mild COVID-19. Study information: In these data, TCR clusters were largely donor specific. Study-wide findings and caveats: Contracting CD8+ clones were enriched in EMRA, CD4+ mainly in CM and EM.

Amplification by 5'RACE using constant-segment primers produced TCR alpha and TCR beta cDNA libraries that carried sample barcodes and UMIs. TCRdb re-called the 5' RACE reads through MiXCR, storing one row per CDR3 protein. The table shows nearly 350,000 distinct CDR3 sequences, with under 15% occurring only once. V lost 5 bases to trimming and J lost 0 bases, with 8 bases between them. Germline loops: CDR1 MGHDK, CDR2 SYGVNS. The CDR3 extends over 13 amino acids. Turning to this clonotype: The target antigen is unknown.

The source of this sequence is a man aged 18-30 years who had mild COVID-19 (a few samples of this study predate the infection). Cell type and time point are not known. What was sequenced was PBMCs or a T cell subset sorted from them (not recorded which). The chain employs TRBV25-1 and TRBJ2-7; D gene uncertain. The CDR3 here is CASSSVSSYEQYF. DNA of the CDR3: TGTGCCAGCAGTTCGGTTAGCTCCTACGAGCAGTACTTC.